The next 13 T cell receptor beta chains were all read from a single sample in a study of blood T cell repertoires in COVID-19. The data were produced by immunoSEQ multiplex PCR, yet TCRdb's version contains in-frame clones alone and is incomplete. The table lists approximately 440,000 clones, roughly 88% of them singletons. Sequencing was done on a sample of peripheral blood. The receptors were sampled from a woman between 50 and 59 years old with COVID-19, enrolled during active disease.

The J gene is TRBJ2-2, the V gene TRBV14; 12 bases are shared with TRBD2. There are 18 residues in the CDR3. V dropped 0 bases and J dropped 5; count of bases not matched to a gene: 7. The germline V gene encodes CDR1 SGHDN and CDR2 FVKESK. The CDR3 nucleotides are TGTGCCAGCAGCCAAGATCTAGCGGGGGGGCCGGTTACCGGGGAGCTGTTTTTT. As protein: CASSQDLAGGPVTGELFF.

This chain joins TRBV5-4 and TRBJ2-7, with 8 bases identical to TRBD2. In germline, CDR1 is SGHNT, CDR2 YYREEE (reference sequence). The junction had 14 bases not matched to a gene; V was cut back by 4 bases and J by 8 bases. This CDR3 is 15 amino acids long. The CDR3 DNA follows: TGTGCCAGCAGCCCGGGGGCTAGCGGGTCCTTTAAGCAGTACTTC. It is translated as CASSPGASGSFKQYF.

The chain uses TRBV12-3 or TRBV12-4 and TRBJ1-2, with D tentatively TRBD1 (6 bases). The CDR3 runs 13 residues. V shed 3 bases and J shed 4 bases, with 9 bases lying between them. This chain's CDR3 is CASSFGGAYGYTF. CDR3 nucleotide sequence: TGTGCCAGCAGTTTCGGGGGGGCCTATGGCTACACCTTC.

This chain joins TRBV18 and TRBJ2-2, with unresolved D. Trimming took 4 bases from V and 0 from J, leaving 21 bases between them. CDR3 length equals 19 residues. Germline V gene sequence: CDR1 KGHSH, CDR2 LQKENI. CDR3 DNA sequence: TGTGCCAGCTCACAGTCGAGGTCCAAGAGTATAGCGAACACCGGGGAGCTGTTTTTT. Translation gives CASSQSRSKSIANTGELFF.

The V and J genes are TRBV6-2 or TRBV6-3 and TRBJ2-3; 13 bases fit TRBD2. The ends lost 5 bases at V and 3 bases at J; junction bases unmatched: 2. CDR3 length equals 15 residues. Germline loops: CDR1 MNHEY, CDR2 SVGEGT. The CDR3 DNA reads TGTGCCAGCAGTCGGGGACTAGCGGGGACAGATACGCAGTATTTT. It codes for CASSRGLAGTDTQYF.

The chain couples TRBV18 to TRBJ1-1; 7 bases line up with TRBD1. Trimming at V came to 5 bases and at J to 1 base, leaving 1 base not matched to a gene. Germline V gene data show CDR1 as KGHSH and CDR2 as LQKENI. The CDR3 runs to 13 residues. CDR3 in amino acids: CASSGTENTEAFF. CDR3 sequence (DNA): TGTGCCAGCTCAGGGACAGAGAACACTGAAGCTTTCTTT. The variable domain in full, with the rest retrieved from reference TRBV18 and TRBJ1-1, is NAGVMQNPRHLVRRRGQEARLRCSPMKGHSHVYWYRQLPEEGLKFMVYLQKENIIDESGMPKERFSAEFPKEGPSILRIQQVVRGDSAAYFCASSGTENTEAFFGQGTRLTVV.

The V and J genes are TRBV24-1 and TRBJ2-3, with 7 bases fitting TRBD1. With V trimmed by 7 bases and J by 0 bases, 6 bases remained unmatched. CDR1 and CDR2 from the germline V gene are KGHDR and SFDVKD. The CDR3 totals 15 residues. This CDR3 reads CATRRTGASTDTQYF. The CDR3 DNA is TGTGCCACCAGACGGACAGGCGCAAGCACAGATACGCAGTATTTT.

This clone has only a few counts. The chain links TRBV30 to TRBJ2-2; 7 positions agree with TRBD1. Germline lookup yields CDR1 GTSNPN and CDR2 SVGIG (reference sequence). The CDR3 extends over 15 amino acids. J was trimmed by 0 bases and V by 0 bases; bases with no gene match: 1. The CDR3 nucleotides read TGTGCCTGGAGTGTGGGGACAGCGAACACCGGGGAGCTGTTTTTT. It translates to CAWSVGTANTGELFF.

The V and J genes are TRBV7-9 and TRBJ1-2, with D perhaps matching TRBD1 (6 bases). Trimming took off 5 bases at V and 0 bases at J, with 10 bases between the two ends. The CDR3 has 14 amino acids. CDR1 and CDR2 from the germline V gene are SEHNR and FQNEAQ (reference sequence). CDR3 bases: TGTGCCAGCAGCCCCGACAGGCCTAACTATGGCTACACCTTC. This sequence encodes CASSPDRPNYGYTF. Based on the CDR3 plus reference TRBV7-9 and TRBJ1-2, the full variable domain is DTGVSQNPRHKITKRGQNVTFRCDPISEHNRLYWYRQTLGQGPEFLTYFQNEAQLEKSRLLSDRFSAERPKGSFSTLEIQRTEQGDSAMYLCASSPDRPNYGYTFGSGTRLTVV.

The chain employs TRBV10-2 and TRBJ1-5, with D perhaps TRBD1 (6 bases). The CDR3 has 13 amino acids. With 6 bases removed from V and 3 bases from J, the gap between germline ends came to 9 bases. Germline V lookup: CDR1 WSHSY, CDR2 SAAADI. The CDR3 here is CASRDSYNQPQHF. As DNA, the CDR3 is TGCGCCAGCAGGGACAGTTACAATCAGCCCCAGCATTTT.

The chain joins TRBV4-2 to TRBJ2-4; TRBD2 is a possible D gene (5 bases). Trimming left V 1 base short and J 2 bases short, with 12 bases between. The CDR3 loop spans 16 amino acids. Germline CDR1 reads LGHNA; CDR2 reads YNFKEQ. CDR3 in amino acids: CASSQGAAGSKNIQYF. CDR3 in DNA: TGTGCCAGCAGCCAAGGAGCGGCTGGATCCAAAAACATTCAGTACTTC.

The V call is TRBV19, the J call TRBJ1-1, with a weak D call TRBD1 (6 bases). The length of the CDR3 is 16 residues. The germline CDR1 and CDR2 sequences are LNHDA and SQIVND (reference sequence). Trimming took 10 bases from V and 5 from J, leaving 26 bases between them. The CDR3 spells CATQRGIGGPGTEAFF. The CDR3 DNA is TGTGCCACCCAACGAGGAATAGGGGGACCGGGGACTGAAGCTTTCTTT.

The chain is built from TRBV9 and TRBJ1-4; D remains unclear. V shed 0 bases and J shed 4 bases, with 13 bases lying between them. CDR1 is SGDLS, CDR2 YYNGEE, per germline. The CDR3 is 16 amino acids. The CDR3 loop reads CASSVEPLGVNEKLFF. The CDR3 DNA is TGTGCCAGCAGCGTAGAACCCTTGGGAGTTAATGAAAAACTGTTTTTT.